This paragraph reports one TCR beta chain. In the authors' workflow: Amplification of reference gene primers provided the estimated nucleated cell counts. This table comes from immunoSEQ multiplex PCR, and its TCRdb copy is limited to in-frame clones, with some not included. The DNA was the basis for D and trimming; V, J and clone size are from that table. This table holds around 100,000 clones, around 92% found once. The data derive from a study of blood T cell repertoires in COVID-19. Study-level information: Samples taken during acute and convalescent COVID-19 were collected in the United States, Italy and Spain. The analysed material was cDNA or gDNA that came from T cells, B-cell-depleted T cells, or PBMCs.

The sample taken for sequencing was peripheral blood. This sequence originates from a man aged 50 to 60 with active COVID-19.

The CDR3 sequence: CASSSTSANEQFF. The CDR3, as DNA: TGTGCCAGCAGTTCGACTAGCGCTAATGAGCAGTTCTTC. The rearrangement links TRBV27 to TRBJ2-1; 8 bases are shared with TRBD2. The CDR3 length is 13 residues. Germline CDR1 reads MNHEY; CDR2 reads SMNVEV (reference sequence). Trimming removed 4 bases from V and 7 bases from J; junction bases left unmatched: 3.